This TCR beta chain was sequenced for a study of cytomegalovirus exposure and HLA in healthy donors. The length of the CDR3 is 15 residues. The J segment lost 1 base and the V segment lost 4 bases, leaving 3 bases of the junction unmatched. In germline, CDR1 is MNHEY, CDR2 SVGAGI. TCRdb keeps only in-frame clones here, not all; method: immunoSEQ multiplex PCR. Of roughly 310,000 clones listed, approximately 88% are singletons. V usage is TRBV6-5 and J usage is TRBJ2-5; 10 nucleotides agree with TRBD1. The receptor was derived from a man aged 30 to 45 in good health and CMV-seronegative. The sample was PBMCs. CDR3 sequence (DNA): TGTGCCAGCAGTTTTGGGACAGGGGCCCAAGAGACCCAGTACTTC. It translates to CASSFGTGAQETQYF.